This passage covers 9 T cell receptor beta chains from one sample sequenced in a study of shared clonotypes between healthy human individuals. Profiled with immunoSEQ multiplex PCR; TCRdb holds only in-frame clones, not every one. The sample has approximately 500,000 clones, almost 97% seen once. Sequenced sample: naive CD4+ T cells sorted from blood. Stated subset: CD45RA+ positively selected. The receptors derive from a woman younger than 45 in good health.

Remarks on this clone: This sample also contains other DNA sequences that code for the same CDR3. The CDR3 DNA sequence: TGCGCCAGCAGCTTACAGGGTGGTAGCAATCAGCCCCAGCATTTT. Its protein is CASSLQGGSNQPQHF. The chain couples TRBV5-1 to TRBJ1-5, with D perhaps TRBD1 (6 bases). The CDR3 sequence is 15 residues long. CDR1 SGHRS and CDR2 YFSETQ come from the germline V gene. V was shortened by 2 bases and J by 0 bases, with 9 bases between the two germline ends.

The chain's CDR3 is CASSLATRQLREQYF. The CDR3, as DNA: TGCGCCAGCAGCTTGGCGACCCGTCAATTACGCGAGCAGTACTTC. J is TRBJ2-7 and V is TRBV5-1; D gene ambiguous. CDR1 SGHRS and CDR2 YFSETQ come from the germline V gene. The CDR3 is 15 residues long. V was cut by 0 bases and J by 6 bases, with 16 bases left in between.

The chain links TRBV11-1 to TRBJ2-5, with D possibly being TRBD2 (5 bases). The germline V gene encodes CDR1 SGHAT and CDR2 FQDESV (reference sequence). The CDR3 extends over 14 amino acids. The germline V and J ends were trimmed by 5 bases and 5 bases, with 15 bases remaining between them. In nucleotides, the CDR3 is TGTGCCAGCAGCGCCGGGGTGTTCTACGAGACCCAGTACTTC. It translates to CASSAGVFYETQYF.

The chain combines TRBV6-6 with TRBJ1-4; no definite D call. CDR1 MNHNY and CDR2 SVGAGI come from the germline V gene (reference sequence). V lost 5 bases to trimming and J lost 8 bases, with 12 bases between them. This CDR3 is 13 amino acids long. CDR3 protein: CASSVGLEEKLFF. Here the CDR3 DNA reads TGTGCCAGCAGTGTAGGGCTTGAGGAAAAACTGTTTTTT.

The J gene is TRBJ2-7, the V gene TRBV5-1; D is undetermined. CDR1 is SGHRS and CDR2 is YFSETQ in the germline V gene. With 4 bases removed from V and 8 bases from J, the gap between germline ends came to 13 bases. The CDR3 sequence is 12 residues long. This CDR3 reads CASSPPTEQQYF. The CDR3 nucleotides are TGCGCCAGCAGCCCGCCGACGGAGCAGCAGTACTTC.

This chain connects TRBV19 to TRBJ2-3, with 11 bases aligning to TRBD2. The length of the CDR3 is 17 residues. Germline V gene sequence: CDR1 LNHDA, CDR2 SQIVND (reference sequence). The ends lost 7 bases at V and 2 bases at J; junction bases unmatched: 11. This CDR3 reads CASTAGLAAQTTDTQYF. Written as DNA, the CDR3 is TGTGCCAGTACCGCGGGACTAGCGGCCCAGACCACAGATACGCAGTATTTT.

As for this clone: The identical CDR3 is also encoded by other nucleotide sequences in the sample. The chain uses TRBV28 and TRBJ1-5; no reliable D call. Trimming took 3 bases from V and 4 from J, leaving 4 bases between them. The CDR3 spans 12 residues. CDR1 and CDR2 from the germline V gene are MDHEN and SYDVKM. The chain's CDR3 is CASSLGNQPQHF. CDR3 coding DNA: TGTGCCAGCAGTTTGGGGAATCAGCCCCAGCATTTT.

CDR3 region: CASSPGLAGVTGELFF. In DNA, the CDR3 is TGTGCCAGCAGCCCCGGACTAGCGGGAGTCACCGGGGAGCTGTTTTTT. This chain links TRBV11-3 with TRBJ2-2, with 13 bases aligning to TRBD2. Trimming removed 5 bases from V and 4 bases from J; junction bases left unmatched: 4. Germline CDR1 SGHNT, CDR2 YENEEA. The CDR3 runs to 16 residues.

V and J are TRBV4-3 and TRBJ2-7, with D possibly being TRBD2 (6 bases). Trimming stripped 1 base from V and 1 base from J, with 11 bases between. The germline CDR1 and CDR2 sequences are LGHNA and YSLEER. The CDR3 extends over 15 amino acids. The CDR3: CASSQVWRGSYEQYF. The CDR3 nucleotides read TGCGCCAGCAGCCAAGTGTGGCGGGGATCCTACGAGCAGTACTTC.